This TCR beta chain was profiled in a study of identical twins. Whole-study findings and limits: Possibly, invariant MAIT and iNKT cells partly confounded zero-insertion analyses. Weaker excess sharing between twins was seen in beta out-of-frame sequences.

Unique molecular identifiers were present on the cDNA, and a universal primer site came from template switching. MiXCR was run by TCRdb on the 5' RACE reads, yielding one entry per CDR3 protein. The sample includes approximately 700,000 distinct CDR3 sequences, 6.1% of them seen just once. V was pared by 4 bases and J by 3 bases, with 16 bases between. There are 15 residues in the CDR3. Germline V gives CDR1 SGHRS, CDR2 YFSETQ. This clonotype was found many times. The antigen is not known. Sequenced: naive T cells sorted from blood. The TCR was taken from a man between 18 and 35 years old in good health. The rearrangement uses TRBV5-1 and TRBJ2-5; D tentatively reads TRBD1 or TRBD2 (5 bases each). CDR3 DNA: TGCGCCAGCAGCGCGACACGGTGGGGGAAAGAGACCCAGTACTTC. Its protein product is CASSATRWGKETQYF.